Each of the 29 T cell receptor beta chains below was sequenced from the same sample in a study of shared clonotypes between healthy human individuals. Profiling relied on immunoSEQ multiplex PCR, and the TCRdb table lists in-frame clones only, not all of them. Among 2,500,000 or so clones listed, roughly nine tenths were seen once. The sequenced sample was naive CD4+ T cells sorted from blood. Subset denoted: CD45RA+ positively selected. The receptors were sampled from a man younger than 35 in good health.

V and J are TRBV19 and TRBJ2-3; 8 nucleotides match TRBD1. Germline CDR1 and CDR2: LNHDA and SQIVND (reference sequence). V shed 6 bases, J shed 3 bases, and the junction held 8 bases outside the gene matches. This CDR3 comprises 15 residues. CDR3 protein: CASRSDRVRTDTQYF. In nucleotides, the CDR3 is TGTGCCAGTAGGTCGGACAGGGTGAGGACAGATACGCAGTATTTT.

The genes are TRBV7-3 and TRBJ2-3, with a weak D call TRBD2 (6 bases). CDR3 size: 16 residues. Trimming stripped 1 base from V and 3 bases from J, with 14 bases between. Germline values: CDR1 SGHTA, CDR2 FQGTGA. This chain's CDR3 is CASSLMGGEITDTQYF. For the CDR3, the DNA is TGTGCCAGCAGCTTAATGGGCGGGGAGATTACAGATACGCAGTATTTT.

DNA for the CDR3: TGTGCCAGCAGTTACGCTGCGGGGGGGTTGGAGCAGTACTTC. This sequence encodes CASSYAAGGLEQYF. This chain connects TRBV6-5 to TRBJ2-7; the match to TRBD2 covers 9 bases. Per the germline V gene, CDR1 is MNHEY and CDR2 is SVGAGI. Germline trimming cut 2 bases from V and 7 bases from J; bases unmatched to any gene: 6. The CDR3 runs 14 residues.

The V gene is TRBV5-4, the J gene TRBJ2-4; D possibly corresponds to TRBD2 (5 bases). Deletions cut 3 bases from V and 0 bases from J, with 13 bases between. CDR3 length: 16 residues. Germline loops: CDR1 SGHNT, CDR2 YYREEE (reference sequence). CDR3 DNA: TGTGCCAGCAGCTCCGGACTGGATCTAGCCAAAAACATTCAGTACTTC. This translates into CASSSGLDLAKNIQYF.

This clone was observed once. This rearrangement joins TRBV18 to TRBJ1-2; maybe TRBD1 (6 bases). CDR1 KGHSH and CDR2 LQKENI come from the germline V gene. The CDR3 has 13 amino acids. V lost 6 bases, J lost 5 bases, and 13 bases lay in between. The CDR3 protein is CASSRTENYGYTF. The CDR3 DNA follows: TGTGCCAGCTCGCGGACAGAGAATTATGGCTACACCTTC.

The gene calls are TRBV5-1 and TRBJ2-7; 8 bases fit TRBD1. The CDR3 has 14 amino acids. Germline V gene lookup returns CDR1 SGHRS and CDR2 YFSETQ. Germline trimming cut 4 bases from V and 4 bases from J; bases unmatched to any gene: 7. CDR3 amino acids: CASSTSRTGYEQYF. Written as DNA, the CDR3 is TGCGCCAGCAGCACCAGCCGGACAGGGTACGAGCAGTACTTC.

This clone was counted once. The rearrangement joins TRBV2 to TRBJ2-7, with D perhaps matching TRBD2 (5 bases). V lost 4 bases and J lost 2, with 12 bases in between. Germline loops: CDR1 SNHLY, CDR2 FYNNEI. The CDR3 has 14 residues. In DNA, the CDR3 is TGTGCCAGCAGTGCCGGACTCGAGACCTACGAGCAGTACTTC. It yields the protein CASSAGLETYEQYF.

J is TRBJ1-5 and V is TRBV30; unclear D gene. The CDR3 loop spans 13 amino acids. Germline values: CDR1 GTSNPN, CDR2 SVGIG (reference sequence). V was trimmed by 2 bases and J by 4 bases, leaving 9 bases between them. In DNA, the CDR3 is TGTGCCTGGAGTACTACGGAGAATCAGCCCCAGCATTTT. Translated: CAWSTTENQPQHF.

The gene calls are TRBV6-5 and TRBJ1-6, with 7 bases aligning to TRBD1. CDR1 is MNHEY and CDR2 is SVGAGI in the germline V gene. J lost 7 bases, V lost 8 bases, and 8 bases had no gene match. The CDR3 is 14 residues long. The CDR3 DNA reads as TGTGCCAGCGGCTCCGGGACAGACAATTCACCCCTCCACTTT. Protein sequence: CASGSGTDNSPLHF.

This clone was picked up a small number of times. The genes are TRBV5-1 and TRBJ1-6, with D possibly matching TRBD1 (5 bases). Trimming removed 6 bases from V and 7 bases from J, with 17 bases in between. CDR3 length equals 15 residues. CDR1 is SGHRS and CDR2 is YFSETQ in the germline V gene. The CDR3 DNA sequence: TGCGCCAGCATAACTGGGCCAGGGAGCAATTCACCCCTCCACTTT. Encoded protein: CASITGPGSNSPLHF.

The chain carries TRBV25-1 and TRBJ2-5, with unresolved D. CDR1 MGHDK and CDR2 SYGVNS come from the germline V gene. Trimming pared 0 bases from V and 0 bases from J, leaving 8 bases between. CDR3 size: 15 residues. The CDR3 coding sequence is TGTGCCAGCAGTGAATATTTCGGAGACCAAGAGACCCAGTACTTC. Encoded protein: CASSEYFGDQETQYF.

The rearrangement joins TRBV27 to TRBJ2-3; the match to TRBD2 covers 10 bases. The CDR3 has 17 amino acids. Germline assignment: CDR1 MNHEY and CDR2 SMNVEV (reference sequence). The V segment lost 1 base and the J segment 2 bases; nucleotides outside the gene matches: 6. In DNA form, the CDR3 reads TGTGCCAGCAGTTTATGGGCTAGCGGGGGCCTCACAGATACGCAGTATTTT. As protein: CASSLWASGGLTDTQYF.

Details on this clone: The same CDR3 arises from other DNA sequences in this sample as well. This rearrangement joins TRBV6-1 to TRBJ1-5; D not resolved. The CDR3 loop spans 14 amino acids. Germline CDR1 MNHNS, CDR2 SASEGT. Deletions cut 1 base from V and 1 base from J, with 5 bases between. The CDR3 DNA reads as TGTGCCAGCAGTGAAGGATACAGCAATCAGCCCCAGCATTTT. It codes for CASSEGYSNQPQHF.

This rearrangement joins TRBV2 to TRBJ2-5, with 13 bases aligning to TRBD2. Germline V gene data show CDR1 as SNHLY and CDR2 as FYNNEI. CDR3 size: 16 residues. The V segment lost 1 base and the J segment 5 bases; nucleotides outside the gene matches: 4. This CDR3 reads CASSEGTSGRLETQYF. The CDR3 coding sequence is TGTGCCAGCAGTGAAGGGACTAGCGGGAGACTTGAGACCCAGTACTTC.

This chain links TRBV5-1 with TRBJ2-7; 14 nucleotides line up with TRBD2. The CDR3 has 18 amino acids. Unmatched junction bases numbered 9, after V lost 4 bases and J lost 0 bases. CDR1 and CDR2 (germline): SGHRS, YFSETQ. CDR3 sequence: CASSPGGLAGGSSYEQYF. The CDR3 DNA is TGCGCCAGCAGCCCGGGAGGACTAGCGGGAGGTAGCTCCTACGAGCAGTACTTC.

The rearrangement uses TRBV18 and TRBJ1-1; D is unclear. The V gene's germline CDR1 is KGHSH and CDR2 LQKENI. Trimming took off 2 bases at V and 2 bases at J, with 9 bases between the two ends. The CDR3 loop spans 14 amino acids. This CDR3 is CASSPDGPNTEAFF. The CDR3 DNA follows: TGTGCCAGCTCACCAGACGGCCCTAACACTGAAGCTTTCTTT.

The chain has TRBV6-1 and TRBJ2-3; TRBD2 agrees at 9 bases. Germline loops: CDR1 MNHNS, CDR2 SASEGT. V trimming: 3 bases; J trimming: 0 bases; junction bases outside the gene matches: 4. The CDR3 is made up of 16 amino acids. The CDR3 here is CASSDGGGVSTDTQYF. For the CDR3, the DNA is TGTGCCAGCAGTGATGGCGGGGGGGTTAGCACAGATACGCAGTATTTT.

The genes are TRBV2 and TRBJ2-2; 9 bases line up with TRBD1. This CDR3 contains 14 residues. The trim removed 6 bases at V and 5 bases at J, leaving 4 bases unmatched. CDR1 SNHLY and CDR2 FYNNEI come from the germline V gene. In DNA form, the CDR3 reads TGTGCCAGCAGCTACAGGGGGCATACCGGGGAGCTGTTTTTT. Translation gives CASSYRGHTGELFF.

The CDR3: CASSLTGINTEAFF. The DNA of the CDR3 is TGTGCCAGCAGCTTAACAGGGATTAACACTGAAGCTTTCTTT. The J gene is TRBJ1-1, the V gene TRBV7-2, with D perhaps matching TRBD1 (6 bases). The CDR3 loop spans 14 amino acids. Germline CDR1 is SGHTA and CDR2 is FQGNSA. V lost 2 bases and J lost 2, with 9 bases in between.

The chain is built from TRBV18 and TRBJ1-2; maybe TRBD1 (5 bases). Germline V gene lookup returns CDR1 KGHSH and CDR2 LQKENI. The CDR3 consists of 13 residues. Trimming left V 4 bases short and J 4 bases short, with 10 bases between. For the CDR3, the DNA is TGTGCCAGCTCACAGGGACTTGGCTATGGCTACACCTTC. It specifies CASSQGLGYGYTF.

V is TRBV9 and J is TRBJ1-1; TRBD1 is a possible D gene (6 bases). This CDR3 has 14 amino acids. Germline V gene data show CDR1 as SGDLS and CDR2 as YYNGEE. V shed 4 bases and J shed 6 bases, with 16 bases lying between them. The CDR3 DNA is TGTGCCAGCAGCACCTCCGGGACAACTCCTGAAGCTTTCTTT. Protein: CASSTSGTTPEAFF. The full variable domain, rest sourced from reference TRBV9 and TRBJ1-1, is DSGVTQTPKHLITATGQRVTLRCSPRSGDLSVYWYQQSLDQGLQFLIQYYNGEERAKGNILERFSAQQFPDLHSELNLSSLELGDSALYFCASSTSGTTPEAFFGQGTRLTVV.

This clone was recorded only once. This sample includes further DNA sequences coding for the same CDR3. The chain carries TRBV6-5 and TRBJ1-2; 8 bases map to TRBD1. Germline CDR1 is MNHEY and CDR2 is SVGAGI. The length of the CDR3 is 14 residues. V trimming: 3 bases; J trimming: 4 bases; junction bases outside the gene matches: 4. The CDR3 reads CASSYFDRGYGYTF. In DNA form, the CDR3 reads TGTGCCAGCAGTTATTTCGACAGGGGCTATGGCTACACCTTC.

J is TRBJ1-2 and V is TRBV7-2; TRBD1 might be the D (5 bases). The CDR3 covers 14 residues. The V gene's germline CDR1 is SGHTA and CDR2 FQGNSA. Trimming removed 3 bases at V and 11 bases at J, with 19 bases between. This chain's CDR3 is CASSFGGDLMWYTF. The CDR3 region has the DNA TGTGCCAGCAGCTTTGGGGGTGACCTAATGTGGTACACCTTC.

The chain links TRBV5-6 to TRBJ2-3; the match to TRBD2 covers 10 bases. The length of the CDR3 is 19 residues. CDR1 and CDR2 from the germline V gene are SGHDT and YYEEEE. The ends lost 0 bases at V and 0 bases at J; junction bases unmatched: 10. The CDR3: CASSLAVSGRYPSTDTQYF. CDR3 DNA sequence: TGTGCCAGCAGCTTGGCGGTTAGCGGGAGGTACCCTAGCACAGATACGCAGTATTTT.

This chain links TRBV5-1 with TRBJ2-2; 7 nucleotides line up with TRBD1. V dropped 5 bases and J dropped 0; count of bases not matched to a gene: 10. The CDR3 loop spans 17 amino acids. CDR1 and CDR2 from the germline V gene are SGHRS and YFSETQ. In DNA, the CDR3 is TGCGCCAGCAGGGTCGTTCCCGGGACAGCGAACACCGGGGAGCTGTTTTTT. Translation gives CASRVVPGTANTGELFF.

A word on this clone: Other DNA sequences from this sample encode an identical CDR3 as well. The J gene is TRBJ2-5, the V gene TRBV30; no firm D call. Germline V lookup: CDR1 GTSNPN, CDR2 SVGIG (reference sequence). Trimming cost V 0 bases and J 1 base, with 3 bases left between them. There are 12 residues in the CDR3. The CDR3 is CAWSVGQETQYF. The CDR3 DNA follows: TGTGCCTGGAGTGTGGGCCAAGAGACCCAGTACTTC.

This chain links TRBV7-8 with TRBJ2-7, with TRBD1 identical over 8 bases. Germline values: CDR1 SGHVS, CDR2 FQNEAQ. The ends lost 0 bases at V and 5 bases at J; junction bases unmatched: 3. This CDR3 is 14 amino acids long. The CDR3 reads CASSLASGGDEQYF. CDR3 sequence (DNA): TGTGCCAGCAGCTTAGCATCAGGGGGCGACGAGCAGTACTTC.

This chain joins TRBV7-9 and TRBJ2-1; 8 bases agree with TRBD2. CDR1 and CDR2 from the germline V gene are SEHNR and FQNEAQ (reference sequence). The CDR3 is made up of 17 amino acids. The junction had 10 bases not matched to a gene; V was cut back by 0 bases and J by 6 bases. The DNA of the CDR3 is TGTGCCAGCAGCTTAGCCCCAAACCGGGAGGGCCGCAATGAGCAGTTCTTC. It yields the protein CASSLAPNREGRNEQFF. Together with reference TRBV7-9 and TRBJ2-1, the CDR3 gives the full variable domain: DTGVSQNPRHKITKRGQNVTFRCDPISEHNRLYWYRQTLGQGPEFLTYFQNEAQLEKSRLLSDRFSAERPKGSFSTLEIQRTEQGDSAMYLCASSLAPNREGRNEQFFGPGTRLTVL.

This chain joins TRBV7-2 and TRBJ2-2, with 7 positions matching TRBD2. This CDR3 region has 12 residues. J lost 13 bases, V lost 5 bases, and 7 bases had no gene match. Germline V gene lookup returns CDR1 SGHTA and CDR2 FQGNSA. The DNA of the CDR3 is TGTGCCAGCAGCCTGGGGGGGTTCGGGCTGTTTTTT. Translating it yields CASSLGGFGLFF.